The clone carrying this T cell receptor (beta chain) appeared many times. Its antigen is as yet unknown. Looked up from germline, CDR1 is MNHEY and CDR2 is SMNVEV (reference sequence). V was pared by 2 bases and J by 7 bases, with 15 bases between. The CDR3 runs 15 residues. The source of the sample is a study of molecular identifiers for immune sequencing clone quantification. Previously described methods and listed TCR primers produced bulk TCR libraries. One entry per CDR3 protein results from TCRdb running MiXCR on the PCR reads. The sample records about 640,000 distinct CDR3 sequences, about 20% being singletons. The study, taken as a whole, reports: More than 99% of effector molecules, versus under 1% of naive-cell molecules, belonged to clones above 20 RNA copies.

Sequenced material: naive CD8+ T cells from blood, with Jurkat cell RNA spiked in. Subset specified: FACS-sorted CD8+CD4-CCR7+CD45RA+ naive T cells. V and J are TRBV27 and TRBJ1-5; D is possibly TRBD1 (5 bases). This TCR was recovered from a human donor in good health. Some libraries in this study had Jurkat cell RNA spiked in. The CDR3 sequence: CASSLQGGIYQPQHF. For the CDR3, the DNA is TGTGCCAGCAGTTTACAGGGAGGGATCTACCAGCCCCAGCATTTT.